Detailed here is one T cell receptor beta chain. These data come from a study of PD-L1 blockade in urothelial cancer. Study overall: Patients had undergone 0 to 3 prior chemotherapy regimens.

Produced via immunoSEQ multiplex PCR; TCRdb's table is partial and in-frame only. The sample has 40,000 to 50,000 clones; about 90% are singletons. The sample's time point: peripheral blood 6 weeks after treatment start. This receptor was identified in a man aged 55 to 70 with urothelial cancer. Here the sequenced sample was PBMCs, taken around atezolizumab (anti-PD-L1) treatment.

This CDR3 is CASSSDRDRGEAFF. The DNA of the CDR3 is TGTGCCAGCAGCTCGGACCGGGACAGGGGAGAAGCTTTCTTT. This rearrangement joins TRBV11-2 to TRBJ1-1; 10 positions match TRBD1. The CDR3 has 14 residues. Germline V gives CDR1 SGHAT, CDR2 FQNNGV. The junction had 7 bases not matched to a gene; V was cut back by 4 bases and J by 8 bases.